This T cell receptor (beta chain) was identified during a study of blood T cell repertoires in COVID-19. There are 16 residues in the CDR3. Germline CDR1 and CDR2: SGHAT and FQNNGV. With 5 bases removed from V and 0 bases from J, the gap between germline ends came to 11 bases. TCRdb's table, derived via immunoSEQ multiplex PCR, lists solely in-frame clones and lacks some. The sample lists 180,000 or so clones; about 83% were seen once. Each participant's cohort was designated according to participant-reported clinical history. The receptor was isolated from a woman in her twenties or thirties who had recovered from COVID-19. This chain joins TRBV11-2 and TRBJ1-6; D is ambiguous. Sequencing was done on a sample of PBMCs or T cells enriched from blood (not recorded which). The CDR3 loop is CASSPVPSSYNSPLHF. In nucleotides, the CDR3 is TGTGCCAGCAGCCCTGTGCCGAGCTCCTATAATTCACCCCTCCACTTT.